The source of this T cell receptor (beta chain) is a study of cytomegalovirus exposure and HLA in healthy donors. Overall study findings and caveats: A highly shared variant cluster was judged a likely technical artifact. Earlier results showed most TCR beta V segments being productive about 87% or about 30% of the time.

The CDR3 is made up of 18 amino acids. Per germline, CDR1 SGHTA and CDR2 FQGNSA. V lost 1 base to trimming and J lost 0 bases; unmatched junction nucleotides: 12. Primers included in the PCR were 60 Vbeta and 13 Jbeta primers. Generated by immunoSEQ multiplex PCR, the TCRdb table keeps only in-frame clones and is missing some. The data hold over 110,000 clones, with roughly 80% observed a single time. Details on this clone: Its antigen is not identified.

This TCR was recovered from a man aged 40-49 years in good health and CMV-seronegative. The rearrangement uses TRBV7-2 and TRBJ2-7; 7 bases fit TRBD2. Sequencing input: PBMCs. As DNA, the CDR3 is TGTGCCAGCAGCTTAGTTACTTTAGCGGGCCGAATCTCCTACGAGCAGTACTTC. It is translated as CASSLVTLAGRISYEQYF.